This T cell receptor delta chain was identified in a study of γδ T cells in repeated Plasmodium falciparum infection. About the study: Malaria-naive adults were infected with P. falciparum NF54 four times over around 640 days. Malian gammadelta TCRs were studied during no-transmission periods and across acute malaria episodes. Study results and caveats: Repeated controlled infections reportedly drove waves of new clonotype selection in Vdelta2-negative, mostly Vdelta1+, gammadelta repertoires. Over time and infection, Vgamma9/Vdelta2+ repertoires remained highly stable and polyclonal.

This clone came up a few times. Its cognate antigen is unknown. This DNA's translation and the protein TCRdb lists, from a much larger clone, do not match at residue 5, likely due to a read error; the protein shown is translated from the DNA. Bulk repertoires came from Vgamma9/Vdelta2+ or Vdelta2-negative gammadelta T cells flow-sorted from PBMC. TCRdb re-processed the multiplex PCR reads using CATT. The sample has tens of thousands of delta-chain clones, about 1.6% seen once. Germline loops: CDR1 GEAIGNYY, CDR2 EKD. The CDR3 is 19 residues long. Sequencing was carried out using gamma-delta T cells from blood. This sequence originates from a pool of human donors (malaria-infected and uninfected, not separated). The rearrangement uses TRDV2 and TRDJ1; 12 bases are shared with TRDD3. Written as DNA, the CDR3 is TGTGCCTGCATTGCGTACTGGGGGATACCCTCCCCGTACACCGGTAAACTCATCTTT. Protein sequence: CACIAYWGIPSPYTGKLIF.